The clone carrying this T cell receptor beta chain appeared once. In the original workflow: Estimation of nucleated cell counts was performed using reference gene primer amplification. The table came from immunoSEQ multiplex PCR; TCRdb's copy has only in-frame clones and leaves some out. The V and J calls and clone size come from that table; D and trimming were worked out from the DNA. The sample holds around 69,000 clones, 75% to 90% seen once. Deletions cut 0 bases from V and 6 bases from J, with 18 bases between. The CDR3 spans 16 residues. Germline CDR1 SGDLS, CDR2 YYNGEE. The data are from a study of blood T cell repertoires in COVID-19. Study-level background: Donors in the United States, Italy and Spain gave samples during acute or convalescent COVID-19.

This receptor was taken from a woman aged 45-65 years with active COVID-19. The V call is TRBV9, the J call TRBJ1-2; weak D call: TRBD1 (5 bases). Source material: peripheral blood. The CDR3: CASSVGWVGQGNGYTF. CDR3 sequence (DNA): TGTGCCAGCAGCGTAGGCTGGGTCGGGCAGGGTAATGGCTACACCTTC.